This TCR beta chain was identified in a study of early T cells in non-severe SARS-CoV-2 infection. TCRdb processed the 5' RACE reads anew with MiXCR; each CDR3 protein has one entry. The data contain around 82,000 distinct CDR3 sequences, about 15% of them singletons. This clonotype has more than one count but fewer than ten. The junction had 10 bases not matched to a gene; V was cut back by 5 bases and J by 6 bases. CDR3 length equals 15 residues. The germline gives CDR1 SGHTA, CDR2 FQGNSA. Specimen: whole blood. The receptor was isolated from an adult who was a healthcare worker with PCR-confirmed SARS-CoV-2 infection or an uninfected control (not recorded which). The chain links TRBV7-2 to TRBJ2-1, with 7 bases identical to TRBD2. For the CDR3, the DNA is TGTGCCAGCAGCCAGAGGACTAGTTCTAGCAATGAGCAGTTCTTC. It encodes CASSQRTSSSNEQFF. Filled out from reference TRBV7-2 and TRBJ2-1, the complete variable domain reads GAGVSQSPSNKVTEKGKDVELRCDPISGHTALYWYRQSLGQGLEFLIYFQGNSAPDKSGLPSDRFSAERTGGSVSTLTIQRTQQEDSAVYLCASSQRTSSSNEQFFGPGTRLTVL.